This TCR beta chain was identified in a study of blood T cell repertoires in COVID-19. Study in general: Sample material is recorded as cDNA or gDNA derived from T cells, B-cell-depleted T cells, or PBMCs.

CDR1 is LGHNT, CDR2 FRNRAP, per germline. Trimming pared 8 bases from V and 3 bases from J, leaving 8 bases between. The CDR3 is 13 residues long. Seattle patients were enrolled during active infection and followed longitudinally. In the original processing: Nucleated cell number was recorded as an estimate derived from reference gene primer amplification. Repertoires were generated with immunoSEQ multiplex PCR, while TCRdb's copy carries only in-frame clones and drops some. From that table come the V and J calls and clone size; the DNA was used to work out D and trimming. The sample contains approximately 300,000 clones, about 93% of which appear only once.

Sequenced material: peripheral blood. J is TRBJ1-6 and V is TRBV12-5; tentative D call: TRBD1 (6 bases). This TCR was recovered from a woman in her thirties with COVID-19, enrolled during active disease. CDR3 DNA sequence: TGTGCTAGTTCACAGGGCTATAATTCACCCCTCCACTTT. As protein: CASSQGYNSPLHF.